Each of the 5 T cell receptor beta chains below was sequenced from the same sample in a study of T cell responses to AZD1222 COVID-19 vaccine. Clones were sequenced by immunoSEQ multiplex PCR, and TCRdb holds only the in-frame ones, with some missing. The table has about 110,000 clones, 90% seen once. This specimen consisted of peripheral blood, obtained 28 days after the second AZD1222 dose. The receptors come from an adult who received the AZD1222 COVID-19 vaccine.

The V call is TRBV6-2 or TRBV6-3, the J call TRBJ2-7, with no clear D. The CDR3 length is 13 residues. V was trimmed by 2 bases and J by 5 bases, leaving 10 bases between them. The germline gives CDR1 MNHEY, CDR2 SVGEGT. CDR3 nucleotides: TGTGCCAGCAGTTACCCGGGTAAGAACGAGCAGTACTTC. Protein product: CASSYPGKNEQYF.

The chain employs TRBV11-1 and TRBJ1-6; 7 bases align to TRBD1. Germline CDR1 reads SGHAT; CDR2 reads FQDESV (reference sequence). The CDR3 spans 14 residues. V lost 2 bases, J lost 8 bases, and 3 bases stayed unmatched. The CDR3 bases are TGTGCCAGCAGCTTAAGACAGGGCGATTCACCCCTCCACTTT. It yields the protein CASSLRQGDSPLHF.

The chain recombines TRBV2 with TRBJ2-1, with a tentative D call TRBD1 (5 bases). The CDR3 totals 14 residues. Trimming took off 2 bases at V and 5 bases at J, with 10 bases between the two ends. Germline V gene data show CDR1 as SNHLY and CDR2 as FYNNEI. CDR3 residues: CASSELWGHNEQFF. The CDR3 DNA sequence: TGTGCCAGCAGTGAATTGTGGGGCCACAATGAGCAGTTCTTC.

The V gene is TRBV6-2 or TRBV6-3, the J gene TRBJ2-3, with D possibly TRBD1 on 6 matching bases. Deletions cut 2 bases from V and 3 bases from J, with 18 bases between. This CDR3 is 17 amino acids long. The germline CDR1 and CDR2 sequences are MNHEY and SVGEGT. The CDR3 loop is CASSYTPEGDETDTQYF. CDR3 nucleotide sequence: TGTGCCAGCAGTTACACCCCTGAGGGGGATGAAACAGATACGCAGTATTTT.

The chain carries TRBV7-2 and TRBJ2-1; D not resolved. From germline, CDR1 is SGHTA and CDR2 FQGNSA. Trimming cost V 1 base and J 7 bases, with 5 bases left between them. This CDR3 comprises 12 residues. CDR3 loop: CASSLGRNEQFF. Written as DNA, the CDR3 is TGTGCCAGCAGCTTAGGGCGGAATGAGCAGTTCTTC.